These 24 T cell receptor beta chains were all obtained from the same sample, sequenced in a study of Tregs in tolerant kidney transplant recipients. Assay: immunoSEQ multiplex PCR; the TCRdb copy retains only in-frame clones and omits some. This sample has 55,000 to 75,000 clones, with about 90% found just once. Related graft donors supplied nonmyeloablative bone marrow transplants, and mixed chimerism was transient. The material sequenced was CD4+ T cells from blood (PBMCs), taken 6 months after the transplant. The receptors derive from a human patient who received a combined kidney and bone marrow transplant. Some T cells could come from the graft donor.

This clone was seen a single time. This chain joins TRBV18 and TRBJ1-3; 7 bases map to TRBD1. Trimming at V came to 3 bases and at J to 1 base, leaving 6 bases not matched to a gene. The CDR3 runs to 16 residues. Germline CDR1 reads KGHSH; CDR2 reads LQKENI. CDR3 bases: TGTGCCAGCTCACCTCGACAGGGATGGTCTGGAAACACCATATATTTT. Its protein is CASSPRQGWSGNTIYF.

The chain links TRBV18 to TRBJ2-7, with D maybe TRBD2 (7 bases). Germline CDR1 KGHSH, CDR2 LQKENI. Trimming cost V 6 bases and J 2 bases, with 11 bases left between them. The CDR3 contains 13 residues. CDR3: CASSPGGPYEQYF. CDR3 sequence (DNA): TGTGCCAGCTCCCCCGGGGGGCCCTACGAGCAGTACTTC.

The chain recombines TRBV7-3 with TRBJ2-3; TRBD2 aligns across 7 bases. Unmatched junction bases numbered 7, after V lost 1 base and J lost 6 bases. Germline V CDR1 and CDR2: SGHTA, FQGTGA. The CDR3 extends over 15 amino acids. In DNA, the CDR3 is TGTGCCAGCAGCTTAATGCCCGGGGGAGGGGATACGCAGTATTTT. Its protein is CASSLMPGGGDTQYF.

The chain joins TRBV10-3 to TRBJ2-7, with TRBD1 matching over 7 bases. Looked up from germline, CDR1 is ENHRY and CDR2 is SYGVKD. V lost 1 base to trimming and J lost 2 bases; unmatched junction nucleotides: 5. This CDR3 contains 15 residues. The DNA of the CDR3 is TGTGCCATCAGTGAGTATCCAGGGGGAGCCTACGAGCAGTACTTC. It translates to CAISEYPGGAYEQYF.

V and J are TRBV6-1 and TRBJ1-2; 8 bases fit TRBD1. CDR1 and CDR2 (germline): MNHNS, SASEGT. Losses at the gene ends were 5 bases for V and 4 bases for J; bases not matched to a gene: 6. There are 14 residues in the CDR3. The CDR3: CASSYRQGAYGYTF. CDR3 bases: TGTGCCAGCAGTTATCGCCAGGGGGCCTATGGCTACACCTTC.

The rearrangement uses TRBV30 and TRBJ2-7, with D perhaps matching TRBD2 (5 bases). CDR3 length: 12 residues. Trimming shortened V by 0 bases and J by 6 bases, and 9 bases separated the two germline ends. The germline V gene has CDR1 GTSNPN and CDR2 SVGIG (reference sequence). CDR3 residues: CAWSVQSGEQYF. The CDR3 DNA follows: TGTGCCTGGAGTGTACAAAGCGGCGAGCAGTACTTC. The complete variable domain, with remaining parts taken from reference TRBV30 and TRBJ2-7, reads SQTIHQWPATLVQPVGSPLSLECTVEGTSNPNLYWYRQAAGRGLQLLFYSVGIGQISSEVPQNLSASRPQDRQFILSSKKLLLSDSGFYLCAWSVQSGEQYFGPGTRLTVT.

The chain joins TRBV5-1 to TRBJ1-2; perhaps TRBD1 as D (6 bases). Trimming cost V 0 bases and J 3 bases, with 6 bases left between them. Germline V CDR1 and CDR2: SGHRS, YFSETQ. This CDR3 comprises 13 residues. In DNA form, the CDR3 reads TGCGCCAGCAGCTTGGCAGGGGACTATGGCTACACCTTC. Residues: CASSLAGDYGYTF.

The chain joins TRBV19 to TRBJ2-7; D unclear. The CDR3 extends over 14 amino acids. CDR1 is LNHDA, CDR2 SQIVND, per germline (reference sequence). V lost 6 bases, J lost 3 bases, and 15 bases lay in between. CDR3 in amino acids: CASSKASLLYEQYF. The DNA for the CDR3 is TGTGCCAGTAGCAAGGCTAGTCTCCTCTACGAGCAGTACTTC.

The chain is built from TRBV18 and TRBJ2-2; 8 bases map to TRBD1. Trimming removed 2 bases from V and 4 bases from J; junction bases left unmatched: 3. This CDR3 is built from 15 residues. Germline V gene sequence: CDR1 KGHSH, CDR2 LQKENI. The CDR3, as DNA: TGTGCCAGCTCACCAAGGACAGGGTTCACCGGGGAGCTGTTTTTT. Translation gives CASSPRTGFTGELFF.

This sequence joins TRBV19 and TRBJ1-2; D remains ambiguous. Germline V gives CDR1 LNHDA, CDR2 SQIVND (reference sequence). The length of the CDR3 is 14 residues. Trimming removed 3 bases from V and 0 bases from J, with 8 bases in between. This CDR3 reads CASSMPGTNYGYTF. CDR3 in DNA: TGTGCCAGTAGTATGCCGGGAACTAACTATGGCTACACCTTC. Using reference TRBV19 and TRBJ1-2 for the parts outside the CDR3, the full variable domain is DGGITQSPKYLFRKEGQNVTLSCEQNLNHDAMYWYRQDPGQGLRLIYYSQIVNDFQKGDIAEGYSVSREKKESFPLTVTSAQKNPTAFYLCASSMPGTNYGYTFGSGTRLTVV.

This clone was seen once. The V gene is TRBV5-6, the J gene TRBJ1-1; the match to TRBD1 covers 7 bases. Germline V gene data show CDR1 as SGHDT and CDR2 as YYEEEE. V was pared by 4 bases and J by 5 bases, with 8 bases of the junction left unmatched. The CDR3 extends over 14 amino acids. The CDR3 region has the DNA TGTGCCAGCAGCCTTGGGACAGCGAGGACTGAAGCTTTCTTT. Translation: CASSLGTARTEAFF.

This sequence joins TRBV7-2 and TRBJ2-1, with 12 bases lining up with TRBD2. In germline, CDR1 is SGHTA, CDR2 FQGNSA. The CDR3 has 16 amino acids. Trimming took 5 bases from V and 4 from J; bases not matched to a gene: 6. The CDR3 loop is CASSPGLAGLYNEQFF. The CDR3 region has the DNA TGTGCCAGCAGCCCAGGACTAGCGGGATTGTACAATGAGCAGTTCTTC. The full variable domain, completed using reference TRBV7-2 and TRBJ2-1, is GAGVSQSPSNKVTEKGKDVELRCDPISGHTALYWYRQSLGQGLEFLIYFQGNSAPDKSGLPSDRFSAERTGGSVSTLTIQRTQQEDSAVYLCASSPGLAGLYNEQFFGPGTRLTVL.

CDR3 in amino acids: CASSPLTGGHKPQHF. The CDR3 DNA follows: TGTGCCAGCAGTCCCCTTACAGGGGGCCATAAGCCCCAGCATTTT. The chain carries TRBV6-6 and TRBJ1-5; 9 nucleotides align to TRBD1. Germline-derived CDR1 and CDR2 are MNHNY and SVGAGI (reference sequence). Germline trimming cut 5 bases from V and 8 bases from J; bases unmatched to any gene: 10. This CDR3 comprises 15 residues.

This sequence joins TRBV6-1 and TRBJ2-7, with 10 positions matching TRBD2. This CDR3 has 13 amino acids. V was pared by 8 bases and J by 9 bases, with 10 bases of the junction left unmatched. The germline gives CDR1 MNHNS, CDR2 SASEGT. The CDR3: CASESTSGTGQYF. The CDR3 DNA reads as TGTGCCAGCGAGTCTACTAGCGGGACCGGGCAGTACTTC.

The V and J genes are TRBV7-9 and TRBJ1-4; D gene uncertain. The germline V and J ends were trimmed by 5 bases and 0 bases, with 13 bases remaining between them. The CDR3 is 16 amino acids. The germline V gene has CDR1 SEHNR and CDR2 FQNEAQ (reference sequence). The CDR3 nucleotides are TGTGCCAGCAGCCCGGGGTCCCCTGCAACTAATGAAAAACTGTTTTTT. Translating gives CASSPGSPATNEKLFF.

The rearrangement links TRBV7-2 to TRBJ2-5, with D tentatively TRBD1 (5 bases). Trimming took off 3 bases at V and 3 bases at J, with 5 bases between the two ends. Germline values: CDR1 SGHTA, CDR2 FQGNSA. The CDR3 covers 12 residues. Here the CDR3 reads CASSLTEETQYF. As DNA, the CDR3 is TGTGCCAGCAGCTTGACAGAAGAGACCCAGTACTTC.

A word on this clone: Distinct nucleotide sequences in the sample also encode this CDR3. This chain's CDR3 is CARRDWGISPLHF. The CDR3 DNA is TGTGCCAGACGGGACTGGGGAATCTCCCCCCTCCACTTT. This rearrangement joins TRBV6-5 to TRBJ1-6, with D possibly TRBD1 on 5 matching bases. V gave up 9 bases and J gave up 13 bases, with 19 bases separating them. CDR1 is MNHEY, CDR2 SVGAGI, per germline. The CDR3 contains 13 residues.

This rearrangement joins TRBV27 to TRBJ1-5; the D gene is possibly TRBD1 (6 bases). Germline CDR1 reads MNHEY; CDR2 reads SMNVEV (reference sequence). Between the trimmed V and J ends, which lost 5 bases and 0 bases, there was a span of 17 bases. The CDR3 consists of 17 residues. Here the CDR3 reads CASSVVFQGHSNQPQHF. The CDR3 DNA follows: TGTGCCAGCAGTGTCGTTTTCCAGGGACATAGCAATCAGCCCCAGCATTTT.

The V call is TRBV10-3, the J call TRBJ1-3; D not certain. Germline-derived CDR1 and CDR2 are ENHRY and SYGVKD. V shed 8 bases and J shed 0 bases, with 14 bases lying between them. The CDR3 loop spans 15 amino acids. The CDR3 here is CAISAGTYSGNTIYF. The CDR3 DNA reads TGTGCCATCTCGGCAGGAACCTACTCTGGAAACACCATATATTTT.

The chain couples TRBV28 to TRBJ1-1, with D uncertain. Between the trimmed V and J ends, which lost 5 bases and 8 bases, there was a span of 9 bases. The germline gives CDR1 MDHEN, CDR2 SYDVKM. CDR3 length: 11 residues. This CDR3 reads CASSTSREAFF. In nucleotides, the CDR3 is TGTGCCAGCAGTACTTCTAGAGAAGCTTTCTTT.

This clone was found once. The chain links TRBV5-1 to TRBJ2-7, with 7 bases matching TRBD1. Germline CDR1 is SGHRS and CDR2 is YFSETQ. The CDR3 covers 14 residues. J gave up 2 bases and V 4 bases, and 6 bases lay outside the gene matches. Written as DNA, the CDR3 is TGCGCCAGCAGCCGTTCGGACAGGACCTACGAGCAGTACTTC. Amino acid sequence: CASSRSDRTYEQYF.

The gene calls are TRBV5-4 and TRBJ1-1; 9 positions match TRBD1. Germline assignment: CDR1 SGHNT and CDR2 YYREEE (reference sequence). The CDR3 totals 15 residues. Trimming removed 5 bases from V and 2 bases from J; junction bases left unmatched: 7. The CDR3: CASRTGTGRNTEAFF. In nucleotides, the CDR3 is TGTGCCAGCAGGACCGGGACAGGGAGAAACACTGAAGCTTTCTTT.

The gene calls are TRBV25-1 and TRBJ2-2, with 9 nucleotides matching TRBD2. The CDR3 length is 14 residues. V shed 9 bases, J shed 4 bases, and the junction held 6 bases outside the gene matches. Germline CDR1 and CDR2: MGHDK and SYGVNS. The CDR3 spells CASQGLAFTGELFF. The CDR3 bases are TGTGCCAGTCAGGGACTAGCATTCACCGGGGAGCTGTTTTTT. Drawing the rest from reference TRBV25-1 and TRBJ2-2, the complete variable domain is EADIYQTPRYLVIGTGKKITLECSQTMGHDKMYWYQQDPGMELHLIHYSYGVNSTEKGDLSSESTVSRIRTEHFPLTLESARPSHTSQYLCASQGLAFTGELFFGEGSRLTVL.

This chain joins TRBV5-1 and TRBJ1-1, with D tentatively TRBD1 (6 bases). Germline CDR1 reads SGHRS; CDR2 reads YFSETQ. This CDR3 comprises 16 residues. V was shortened by 4 bases and J by 2 bases, with 18 bases between the two germline ends. DNA of the CDR3: TGCGCCAGCAGCCCGAGAACCAGGGGATCAAACACTGAAGCTTTCTTT. As protein: CASSPRTRGSNTEAFF.